The 30 T cell receptor beta chains below all came from one sample that was sequenced in a study of T cell changes during pregnancy in multiple sclerosis. Sequenced by immunoSEQ multiplex PCR; TCRdb stores in-frame clones only, minus some. In the table there are around 62,000 clones, nearly 90% of which are singletons. Here the sequenced sample was peripheral blood, taken in the first trimester of pregnancy. Receptors were obtained from a female donor with multiple sclerosis, enrolled in a pregnancy study.

This clone has more than one count but fewer than ten. The chain employs TRBV5-4 and TRBJ1-1; 8 positions agree with TRBD1. There are 13 residues in the CDR3. Germline loops: CDR1 SGHNT, CDR2 YYREEE (reference sequence). J was trimmed by 6 bases and V by 0 bases; bases with no gene match: 1. The CDR3 spells CASSLEGQAEAFF. The DNA of the CDR3 is TGTGCCAGCAGCTTGGAGGGACAGGCTGAAGCTTTCTTT.

This chain links TRBV4-2 with TRBJ2-5; D uncertain. The CDR3 has 15 amino acids. Between the trimmed V and J ends, which lost 0 bases and 2 bases, there was a span of 10 bases. Germline V gene sequence: CDR1 LGHNA, CDR2 YNFKEQ. The CDR3 bases are TGTGCCAGCAGCCAAGATGGAGAGATTCAAGAGACCCAGTACTTC. It specifies CASSQDGEIQETQYF.

J is TRBJ2-7 and V is TRBV6-5, with D possibly TRBD1 on 5 matching bases. This CDR3 has 15 amino acids. V dropped 2 bases and J dropped 2 bases, with 13 bases sitting between them. From germline, CDR1 is MNHEY and CDR2 SVGAGI. CDR3 sequence reads: CASSYESGHPYEQYF. The CDR3 bases are TGTGCCAGCAGTTACGAGTCAGGGCACCCCTACGAGCAGTACTTC.

V usage is TRBV6-5 and J usage is TRBJ1-2, with TRBD1 matching over 10 bases. V dropped 3 bases and J dropped 7; count of bases not matched to a gene: 8. The CDR3 extends over 15 amino acids. CDR1 and CDR2 (germline): MNHEY, SVGAGI. CDR3 loop: CASSYSGTGVFGYTF. In nucleotides, the CDR3 is TGTGCCAGCAGTTATTCCGGGACAGGGGTCTTTGGCTACACCTTC.

The chain carries TRBV20-1 and TRBJ2-1; perhaps TRBD2 as D (5 bases). Germline loops: CDR1 DFQATT, CDR2 SNEGSKA (reference sequence). V dropped 2 bases and J dropped 7 bases, with 6 bases sitting between them. CDR3 length equals 11 residues. The DNA for the CDR3 is TGCAGTGCTAGAAGGGAGAATGAGCAGTTCTTC. Translated, it gives CSARRENEQFF.

V gene TRBV5-5 combines with J gene TRBJ1-2; D is undetermined. The V end lost 1 base, the J end lost 0 bases, and 7 bases lay between the germline ends. There are 14 residues in the CDR3. Germline-derived CDR1 and CDR2 are SGHKS and YYEKEE (reference sequence). The CDR3 nucleotides read TGTGCCAGCAGCTTGCCTGGCACTAACTATGGCTACACCTTC. Translating gives CASSLPGTNYGYTF.

The chain uses TRBV19 and TRBJ1-4, with D uncertain. The germline gives CDR1 LNHDA, CDR2 SQIVND (reference sequence). V dropped 3 bases and J dropped 8 bases, with 10 bases sitting between them. This CDR3 is built from 13 residues. The CDR3 reads CASSIREDEKLFF. The CDR3 DNA reads as TGTGCCAGTAGTATTAGGGAGGACGAAAAACTGTTTTTT.

The genes are TRBV30 and TRBJ2-7; 8 bases match TRBD2. V was clipped by 0 bases and J by 9 bases; unmatched bases: 19. The CDR3 loop spans 17 amino acids. Per germline, CDR1 GTSNPN and CDR2 SVGIG (reference sequence). Written as DNA, the CDR3 is TGTGCCTGGAGTGTACGGTCTGGGCTAGCGGGTTCTCAAGCGCAGTACTTC. Amino acid sequence: CAWSVRSGLAGSQAQYF.

This chain joins TRBV4-2 and TRBJ2-7; TRBD2 agrees at 10 bases. Unmatched junction bases numbered 7, after V lost 3 bases and J lost 2 bases. CDR3 length: 16 residues. Germline-derived CDR1 and CDR2 are LGHNA and YNFKEQ. The CDR3 region has the DNA TGTGCCAGCAGCCAGGCCGGGACTAGCGTTGCCTACGAGCAGTACTTC. It specifies CASSQAGTSVAYEQYF.

The chain is built from TRBV10-2 and TRBJ2-7, with 9 bases matching TRBD2. With V trimmed by 8 bases and J by 1 base, 9 bases remained unmatched. The CDR3 loop spans 15 amino acids. Germline V gene data show CDR1 as WSHSY and CDR2 as SAAADI. The CDR3 loop is CASLVAGVVSYEQYF. CDR3 DNA: TGCGCCAGCTTAGTAGCGGGAGTGGTTTCCTACGAGCAGTACTTC.

The chain uses TRBV4-2 and TRBJ2-7; 7 bases align to TRBD1. CDR1 and CDR2 (germline): LGHNA, YNFKEQ. The J segment lost 1 base and the V segment lost 4 bases, leaving 10 bases of the junction unmatched. The CDR3 sequence is 16 residues long. The CDR3: CASSPSAGDSSYEQYF. CDR3 coding DNA: TGTGCCAGCAGCCCCTCGGCAGGGGACAGTTCCTACGAGCAGTACTTC.

This clone was observed a single time. The chain uses TRBV9 and TRBJ2-2, with TRBD1 matching over 11 bases. CDR1 SGDLS and CDR2 YYNGEE come from the germline V gene. V was clipped by 2 bases and J by 7 bases; unmatched bases: 10. The CDR3 length is 17 residues. The CDR3 nucleotides are TGTGCCAGCAGCGTTGGGGGGACAGGGGGTCCTCACGGGGAGCTGTTTTTT. As protein: CASSVGGTGGPHGELFF.

This clone was detected only a few times. The V call is TRBV2, the J call TRBJ2-7; no firm D call. The length of the CDR3 is 11 residues. CDR1 and CDR2 (germline): SNHLY, FYNNEI. Trimming removed 5 bases at V and 2 bases at J, with 4 bases between. In nucleotides, the CDR3 is TGTGCCAGCAGTCCCACCTACGAGCAGTACTTC. As protein: CASSPTYEQYF.

The chain employs TRBV5-1 and TRBJ2-5; 7 nucleotides match TRBD1. This CDR3 is 16 amino acids long. V trimming: 2 bases; J trimming: 0 bases; junction bases outside the gene matches: 7. Germline loops: CDR1 SGHRS, CDR2 YFSETQ. Here the CDR3 reads CASSFSGTEYQETQYF. The CDR3 nucleotides read TGCGCCAGCAGCTTCTCCGGGACAGAGTACCAAGAGACCCAGTACTTC.

This chain links TRBV18 with TRBJ1-6; TRBD1 aligns across 11 bases. The CDR3 has 16 residues. Germline lookup yields CDR1 KGHSH and CDR2 LQKENI. Losses at the gene ends were 3 bases for V and 8 bases for J; bases not matched to a gene: 6. In nucleotides, the CDR3 is TGTGCCAGCTCACCTGTGGACAGGGGGCAAGATTCACCCCTCCACTTT. Its translation is CASSPVDRGQDSPLHF.

The chain joins TRBV2 to TRBJ2-4, with 13 bases fitting TRBD2. Looked up from germline, CDR1 is SNHLY and CDR2 is FYNNEI. CDR3 length equals 14 residues. J gave up 7 bases and V 5 bases, and 2 bases lay outside the gene matches. The CDR3 nucleotides are TGTGCCAGCAGTCCGACTAGCGGGGGGAACATTCAGTACTTC. Protein product: CASSPTSGGNIQYF.

The rearrangement links TRBV4-3 to TRBJ2-7; 15 bases fit TRBD2. Trimming cost V 5 bases and J 6 bases; bases outside gene matches: 11. The CDR3 loop spans 17 amino acids. Germline V CDR1 and CDR2: LGHNA, YSLEER. This CDR3 is CASSKTEVGLAGGEQYF. In nucleotides, the CDR3 is TGCGCCAGCAGCAAGACGGAAGTGGGACTAGCGGGGGGCGAGCAGTACTTC.

The genes are TRBV15 and TRBJ2-2; 8 bases map to TRBD1. Germline CDR1 reads LNHNV; CDR2 reads YYDKDF (reference sequence). The V and J ends lost 0 bases and 3 bases, in that order; junction bases with no gene match: 3. This CDR3 spans 16 amino acids. CDR3 sequence (DNA): TGTGCCACCAGCAGAGATGGACAGGGTGACACCGGGGAGCTGTTTTTT. It is translated as CATSRDGQGDTGELFF.

This chain connects TRBV19 to TRBJ2-3; the match to TRBD2 covers 10 bases. V trimming: 5 bases; J trimming: 9 bases; junction bases outside the gene matches: 11. The CDR3 is 15 residues long. In germline, CDR1 is LNHDA, CDR2 SQIVND (reference sequence). CDR3 in amino acids: CASSYRAGGLTTQYF. For the CDR3, the DNA is TGTGCCAGTAGTTACAGAGCGGGGGGGCTGACGACGCAGTATTTT.

The CDR3 region is CASRPQPDAAYNEQFF. In DNA, the CDR3 is TGTGCCAGCAGACCCCAACCGGATGCGGCCTACAATGAGCAGTTCTTC. The gene calls are TRBV4-2 and TRBJ2-1; D gene unclear. The V and J ends lost 6 bases and 2 bases respectively, with 17 bases between them. Germline V lookup: CDR1 LGHNA, CDR2 YNFKEQ. CDR3 length: 16 residues.

The CDR3 sequence is CASSYSGQYEQYF. The CDR3 DNA sequence: TGTGCCAGCAGTTACAGCGGGCAGTACGAGCAGTACTTC. This chain links TRBV6-5 with TRBJ2-7; perhaps TRBD2 as D (6 bases). The V gene lost 2 bases and the J gene lost 4 bases, with 9 bases spanning the gap. The CDR3 totals 13 residues. Germline CDR1 MNHEY, CDR2 SVGAGI.

This clone was detected only once. V and J are TRBV30 and TRBJ1-2; weak D call: TRBD1 (6 bases). The CDR3 is 18 residues long. V was pared by 5 bases and J by 4 bases, with 29 bases between. Germline CDR1 reads GTSNPN; CDR2 reads SVGIG (reference sequence). The CDR3 bases are TGTGCCTGGGGTCCAGCAAGGACAGCAGGGGCTGTGGGCTATGGCTACACCTTC. It specifies CAWGPARTAGAVGYGYTF.

The rearrangement joins TRBV6-5 to TRBJ1-2; D is unclear. There are 15 residues in the CDR3. CDR1 and CDR2 from the germline V gene are MNHEY and SVGAGI. V was clipped by 0 bases and J by 4 bases, with 12 bases between them. CDR3 nucleotide sequence: TGTGCCAGCAGTTACTCGACCGGGATGGTCTATGGCTACACCTTC. This gives the protein CASSYSTGMVYGYTF.

The V gene is TRBV18, the J gene TRBJ2-7, with a weak D call TRBD2 (5 bases). CDR1 and CDR2 (germline): KGHSH, LQKENI. V lost 3 bases, J lost 4 bases, and 16 bases lay in between. The CDR3 loop spans 15 amino acids. CDR3 in amino acids: CASSPERPPGYEQYF. CDR3 coding DNA: TGTGCCAGCTCACCGGAGCGGCCCCCGGGGTACGAGCAGTACTTC.

The chain joins TRBV11-1 to TRBJ2-1; D ambiguous. This CDR3 contains 13 residues. Germline V gives CDR1 SGHAT, CDR2 FQDESV (reference sequence). V was clipped by 5 bases and J by 9 bases, with 14 bases between them. The CDR3 nucleotides are TGTGCCAGCAGCGTCAGGTTGGGCAGTGAGCAGTTCTTC. Amino acids: CASSVRLGSEQFF.

The chain has TRBV5-1 and TRBJ2-1, with 7 bases fitting TRBD1. Germline V gene sequence: CDR1 SGHRS, CDR2 YFSETQ. Losses at the gene ends were 8 bases for V and 4 bases for J; bases not matched to a gene: 9. The CDR3 is 14 amino acids. CDR3 in amino acids: CASKTGSIYNEQFF. In DNA form, the CDR3 reads TGCGCCAGTAAGACAGGGTCCATTTACAATGAGCAGTTCTTC.

The J gene is TRBJ1-2, the V gene TRBV7-9; D might be TRBD1 (5 bases). The CDR3 runs to 15 residues. Trimming took off 2 bases at V and 4 bases at J, with 14 bases between the two ends. Germline values: CDR1 SEHNR, CDR2 FQNEAQ (reference sequence). The CDR3 protein is CASSLSGRGSYGYTF. In DNA, the CDR3 is TGTGCCAGCAGCTTATCGGGGAGGGGTAGCTATGGCTACACCTTC.

V and J are TRBV2 and TRBJ1-2, with a possible D match to TRBD1 (6 bases). With 0 bases removed from V and 8 bases from J, the gap between germline ends came to 13 bases. There are 14 residues in the CDR3. CDR1 and CDR2 (germline): SNHLY, FYNNEI. CDR3 in amino acids: CASSEAWGPNGYTF. CDR3 coding DNA: TGTGCCAGCAGTGAAGCTTGGGGGCCTAACGGCTACACCTTC.

This clone has only a few counts. The V and J genes are TRBV7-8 and TRBJ1-1; no definite D call. Germline CDR1 SGHVS, CDR2 FQNEAQ. This CDR3 contains 15 residues. Trimming stripped 1 base from V and 4 bases from J, with 13 bases between. DNA for the CDR3: TGTGCCAGCAGCTTAGTTACGGGATCCCCCACTGAAGCTTTCTTT. Amino acid sequence: CASSLVTGSPTEAFF.

The chain carries TRBV5-4 and TRBJ1-2; 7 nucleotides agree with TRBD1. The CDR3 runs to 13 residues. Germline-derived CDR1 and CDR2 are SGHNT and YYREEE (reference sequence). Trimming took 3 bases from V and 6 from J; bases not matched to a gene: 5. In DNA form, the CDR3 reads TGTGCCAGCAGCTCGCCAGGGACAGATGGCTACACCTTC. It specifies CASSSPGTDGYTF.